The present entry profiles one TCR beta chain with its context. The antigen is undetermined. The data stem from a study of radiotherapy plus CTLA-4 blockade in lung cancer. Study-wide context: Disease control was present in 25% to 35% of patients, and objective responses in 15% to 20%. The study's findings and limits: Clones derived from tumor TCRs expanded in blood after radiotherapy plus ipilimumab. Together with interferon-beta, which increased in serum after radiation, early dynamic changes in blood T cell clones were reportedly the best predictors of response.

Measured with immunoSEQ multiplex PCR; TCRdb has only the in-frame clones, and not every one. The data contain 85,000 to 130,000 clones, over 65% of them singletons. Germline CDR1 and CDR2: SGHAT and FQDESV (reference sequence). CDR3 length: 13 amino acids. V was cut by 1 base and J by 3 bases, with 6 bases left in between. This chain joins TRBV11-1 and TRBJ1-2; no clear D. The receptor was isolated from a human donor with non-small cell lung cancer that progressed on radiotherapy plus ipilimumab. Some clones in this sample may be carry-over from other donors' samples. The input for sequencing was peripheral blood, taken from a patient treated with radiotherapy plus ipilimumab. Here the CDR3 reads CASSLGRYYGYTF. CDR3 DNA: TGTGCCAGCAGCTTAGGCAGATACTATGGCTACACCTTC.